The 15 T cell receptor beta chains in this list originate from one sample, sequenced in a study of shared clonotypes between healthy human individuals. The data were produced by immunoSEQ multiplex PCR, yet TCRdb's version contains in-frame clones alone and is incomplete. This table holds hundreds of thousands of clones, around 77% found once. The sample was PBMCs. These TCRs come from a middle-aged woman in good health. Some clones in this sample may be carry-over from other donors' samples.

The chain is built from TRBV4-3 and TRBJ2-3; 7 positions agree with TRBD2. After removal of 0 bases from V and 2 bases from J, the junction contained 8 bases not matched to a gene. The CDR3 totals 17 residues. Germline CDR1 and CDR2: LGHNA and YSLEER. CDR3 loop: CASSQDFTGLITDTQYF. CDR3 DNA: TGCGCCAGCAGCCAAGATTTTACGGGACTAATCACAGATACGCAGTATTTT.

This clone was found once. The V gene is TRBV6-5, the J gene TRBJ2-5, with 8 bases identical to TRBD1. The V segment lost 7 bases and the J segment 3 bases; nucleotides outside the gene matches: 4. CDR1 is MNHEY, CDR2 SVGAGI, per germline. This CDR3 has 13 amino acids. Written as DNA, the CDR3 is TGTGCCAGCACCAGGACAGGGAAAGAGACCCAGTACTTC. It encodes CASTRTGKETQYF.

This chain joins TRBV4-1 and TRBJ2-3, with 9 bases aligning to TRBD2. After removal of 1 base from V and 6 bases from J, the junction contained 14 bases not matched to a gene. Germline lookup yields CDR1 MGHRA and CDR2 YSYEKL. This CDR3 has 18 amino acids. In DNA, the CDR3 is TGCGCCAGCAGCCAAGTCGGGTGGAGGGTTGCGGGGGGGGATACGCAGTATTTT. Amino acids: CASSQVGWRVAGGDTQYF.

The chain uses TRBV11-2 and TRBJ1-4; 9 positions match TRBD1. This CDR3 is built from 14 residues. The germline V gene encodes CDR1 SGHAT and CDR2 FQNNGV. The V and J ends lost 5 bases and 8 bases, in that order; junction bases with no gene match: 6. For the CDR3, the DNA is TGTGCCAGCAGCGGGGACAGGGTAGCCGAAAAACTGTTTTTT. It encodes CASSGDRVAEKLFF.

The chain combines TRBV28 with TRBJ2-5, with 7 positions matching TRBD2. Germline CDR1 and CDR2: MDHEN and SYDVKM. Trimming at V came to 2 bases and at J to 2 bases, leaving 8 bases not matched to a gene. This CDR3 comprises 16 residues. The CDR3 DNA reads TGTGCCAGCAGTTTAGGGTTGGCTAGCGGTCAAGAGACCCAGTACTTC. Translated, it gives CASSLGLASGQETQYF. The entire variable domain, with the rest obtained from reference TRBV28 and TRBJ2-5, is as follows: DVKVTQSSRYLVKRTGEKVFLECVQDMDHENMFWYRQDPGLGLRLIYFSYDVKMKEKGDIPEGYSVSREKKERFSLILESASTNQTSMYLCASSLGLASGQETQYFGPGTRLLVL.

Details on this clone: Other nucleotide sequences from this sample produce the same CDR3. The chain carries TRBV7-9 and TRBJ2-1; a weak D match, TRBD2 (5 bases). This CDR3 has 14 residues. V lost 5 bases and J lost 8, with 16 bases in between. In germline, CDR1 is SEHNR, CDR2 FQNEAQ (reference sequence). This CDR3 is CASSRSGSGDEQFF. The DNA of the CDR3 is TGTGCCAGCAGCCGTTCTGGCTCCGGGGATGAGCAGTTCTTC.

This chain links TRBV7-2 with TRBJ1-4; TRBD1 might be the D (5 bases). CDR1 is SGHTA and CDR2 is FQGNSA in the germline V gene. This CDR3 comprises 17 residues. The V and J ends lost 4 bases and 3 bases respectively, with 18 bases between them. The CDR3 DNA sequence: TGTGCCAGCAGCTCGTGGGGTGGGTGGGGGTCTAATGAAAAACTGTTTTTT. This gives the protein CASSSWGGWGSNEKLFF. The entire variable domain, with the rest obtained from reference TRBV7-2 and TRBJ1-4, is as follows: GAGVSQSPSNKVTEKGKDVELRCDPISGHTALYWYRQSLGQGLEFLIYFQGNSAPDKSGLPSDRFSAERTGGSVSTLTIQRTQQEDSAVYLCASSSWGGWGSNEKLFFGSGTQLSVL.

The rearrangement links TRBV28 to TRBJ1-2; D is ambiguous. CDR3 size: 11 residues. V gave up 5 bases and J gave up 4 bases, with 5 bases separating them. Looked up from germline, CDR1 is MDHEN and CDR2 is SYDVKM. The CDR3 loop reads CASSRLYGYTF. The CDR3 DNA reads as TGTGCCAGCAGTCGACTCTATGGCTACACCTTC.

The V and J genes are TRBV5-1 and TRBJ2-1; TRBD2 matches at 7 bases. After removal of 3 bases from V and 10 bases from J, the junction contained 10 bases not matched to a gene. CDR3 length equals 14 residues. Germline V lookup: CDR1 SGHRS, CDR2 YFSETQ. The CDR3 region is CASSWNRPGLEQFF. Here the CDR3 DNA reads TGCGCCAGCAGCTGGAACAGGCCGGGACTAGAGCAGTTCTTC.

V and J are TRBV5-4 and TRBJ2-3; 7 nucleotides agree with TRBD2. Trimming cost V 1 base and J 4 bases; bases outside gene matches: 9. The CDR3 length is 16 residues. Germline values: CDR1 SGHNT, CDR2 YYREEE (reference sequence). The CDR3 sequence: CASSLYGGSVADTQYF. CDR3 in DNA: TGTGCCAGCAGCTTGTACGGCGGGAGTGTCGCAGATACGCAGTATTTT.

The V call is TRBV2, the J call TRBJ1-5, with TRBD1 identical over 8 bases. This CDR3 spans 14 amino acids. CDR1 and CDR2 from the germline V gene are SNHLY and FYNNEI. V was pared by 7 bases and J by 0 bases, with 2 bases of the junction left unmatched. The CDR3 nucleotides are TGTGCCAGCACCGGGACAGGTAGCAATCAGCCCCAGCATTTT. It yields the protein CASTGTGSNQPQHF.

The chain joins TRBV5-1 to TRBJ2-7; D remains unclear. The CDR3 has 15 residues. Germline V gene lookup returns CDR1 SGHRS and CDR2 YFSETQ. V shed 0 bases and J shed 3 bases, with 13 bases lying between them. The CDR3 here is CASSLGTANYYEQYF. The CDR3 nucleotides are TGCGCCAGCAGCTTGGGGACCGCAAACTACTACGAGCAGTACTTC.

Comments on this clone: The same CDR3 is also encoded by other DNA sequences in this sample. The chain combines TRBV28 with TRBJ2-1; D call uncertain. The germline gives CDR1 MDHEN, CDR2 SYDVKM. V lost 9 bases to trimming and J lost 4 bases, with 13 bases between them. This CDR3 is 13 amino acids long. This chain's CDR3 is CASSPPGYNEQFF. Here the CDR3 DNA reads TGTGCCAGTTCGCCCCCCGGGTACAATGAGCAGTTCTTC.

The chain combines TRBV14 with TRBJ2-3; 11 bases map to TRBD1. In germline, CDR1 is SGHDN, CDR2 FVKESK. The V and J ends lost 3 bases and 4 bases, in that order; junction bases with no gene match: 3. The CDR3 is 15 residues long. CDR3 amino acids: CASSQPGQGADTQYF. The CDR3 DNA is TGTGCCAGCAGCCAGCCGGGACAGGGGGCAGATACGCAGTATTTT.

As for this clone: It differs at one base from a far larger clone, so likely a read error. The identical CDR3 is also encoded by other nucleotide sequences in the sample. The CDR3: CASSPYRGYTNEQFF. The CDR3 region has the DNA TGCGCCAGCAGCCCGTACAGAGGGTATACGAATGAGCAGTTCTTC. This rearrangement joins TRBV5-1 to TRBJ2-1; tentative D call: TRBD2 (5 bases). Looked up from germline, CDR1 is SGHRS and CDR2 is YFSETQ. This CDR3 spans 15 amino acids. V was shortened by 4 bases and J by 7 bases, with 18 bases between the two germline ends.